This T cell receptor (beta chain) came from a study of radiotherapy plus CTLA-4 blockade in lung cancer. Libraries were prepared by immunoSEQ multiplex PCR; TCRdb keeps only in-frame clonotypes and omits some of them. This table has 77,000 or so clones, roughly 74% appearing once. Germline lookup yields CDR1 GTSNPN and CDR2 SVGIG (reference sequence). J gave up 6 bases and V 0 bases, and 8 bases lay outside the gene matches. The CDR3 runs to 15 residues. The specimen comprised peripheral blood, sampled from a patient treated with radiotherapy plus ipilimumab. The J gene is TRBJ2-5, the V gene TRBV30; TRBD1 matches at 9 bases. The TCR comes from a human donor with non-small cell lung cancer whose response to radiotherapy plus ipilimumab could not be evaluated. The CDR3 nucleotides are TGTGCCTGGAGTGTAAGGGGGACAGGGAAAAAGACCCAGTACTTC. It encodes CAWSVRGTGKKTQYF. Using reference TRBV30 and TRBJ2-5 for the parts outside the CDR3, the full variable domain is SQTIHQWPATLVQPVGSPLSLECTVEGTSNPNLYWYRQAAGRGLQLLFYSVGIGQISSEVPQNLSASRPQDRQFILSSKKLLLSDSGFYLCAWSVRGTGKKTQYFGPGTRLLVL.